The 13 T cell receptor beta chains below come from one sample, sequenced in a study of tumor-infiltrating lymphocytes in primary liver carcinoma. RNA isolated from unsorted whole blood supplied the blood RNA, with germline DNA also extracted. Starting from around 510 ng of total RNA, TCR beta cDNA was produced with a primer in the constant region. Slightly modified ARM-PCR served as the procedure for the TCR beta libraries. These libraries came from three rounds of nested multiplex PCR. TRBV1-TRBV30 forward primers paired with a C-beta reverse primer were used in the first two PCR rounds, which ran 9 to 10 cycles each. TCRdb itself ran the multiplex PCR reads through MiXCR, one entry per CDR3 protein. The table has approximately 330,000 distinct CDR3 sequences, about 61% seen once; the top ten hold roughly 6%. Sequenced: peripheral blood. The origin of the receptors is a man between 35 and 55 years old with primary liver carcinoma and hepatitis B virus infection.

Details on this clonotype: A read error may explain this, as a much larger clone is one base away. V gene TRBV5-5 combines with J gene TRBJ2-7; 13 nucleotides match TRBD2. The CDR3 is made up of 16 amino acids. The V gene end was trimmed by 7 bases and the J gene end by 3 bases; junction bases not matched to a gene: 10. Germline CDR1 reads SGHKS; CDR2 reads YYEKEE (reference sequence). CDR3 DNA: TGTGCCAGCGGCTGGACTAGCGGGAGCCCCGTCTACGAGCAGTACTTC. Its translation: CASGWTSGSPVYEQYF.

Comment on this clonotype: A read error may be the cause here, since a much bigger clone is one base away. This rearrangement joins TRBV6-2 or TRBV6-3 to TRBJ1-5; D gene ambiguous. This CDR3 has 15 amino acids. Per germline, CDR1 MNHEY and CDR2 SVGEGT. The chain's CDR3 is CASSWSTDSNRPQHF. CDR3 coding DNA: TGTGCCAGCAGTTGGTCCACGGATAGCAATCGGCCCCAGCATTTT.

The V call is TRBV10-2, the J call TRBJ1-2; 7 nucleotides match TRBD1. CDR1 WSHSY and CDR2 SAAADI come from the germline V gene. The CDR3 length is 16 residues. Trimming removed 2 bases from V and 4 bases from J; junction bases left unmatched: 10. In DNA, the CDR3 is TGCGCCAGCAGTGAGCCCACTCAGGGGGTTTCCTATGGCTACACCTTC. Encoded protein: CASSEPTQGVSYGYTF.

In its sample, this clonotype was seen a few times. One end of the junction is discordant with germline, which a read error may explain. The gene calls are TRBV12-3 or TRBV12-4 and TRBJ2-3, with 13 bases lining up with TRBD2. The CDR3 length is 16 residues. The CDR3 loop reads CASSLSGTSGADTQCF. CDR3 in DNA: TGTGCCAGCAGTCTATCCGGGACTAGCGGGGCAGATACGCAGTGTTTT.

Remarks on this clonotype: Sequence at one end of the junction differs from germline and may be a read error. The V and J genes are TRBV6-5 and TRBJ2-7; D is uncertain. Germline V gene data show CDR1 as MNHEY and CDR2 as SVGAGI. CDR3 length: 14 amino acids. The CDR3 loop is CANSPKGVPYEQYF. Here the CDR3 DNA reads TGTGCCAACAGTCCGAAGGGCGTTCCCTACGAGCAGTACTTC.

Comment on this clonotype: Being one base from a much bigger clone, this may be a read error. The chain couples TRBV29-1 to TRBJ1-1; 7 bases agree with TRBD1. This CDR3 region has 13 residues. Per the germline V gene, CDR1 is SQVTM and CDR2 is ANQGSEA. CDR3 DNA sequence: TGCAGCGCTGAGACAGGGCTGTGGACTGACGCTTTCTTT. This translates into CSAETGLWTDAFF.

This clonotype was counted once. A read error may account for a junction end that differs from germline. The gene calls are TRBV4-1 and TRBJ2-1; D possibly corresponds to TRBD1 (6 bases). CDR1 is MGHRA, CDR2 YSYEKL, per germline. The CDR3 is 14 residues long. The CDR3 DNA reads TGTGCCAGCAGCCAGGGGATGGGTGTGAATGAGCGGTTCTTC. Protein: CASSQGMGVNERFF.

The chain has TRBV5-4 and TRBJ2-2; perhaps TRBD1 as D (5 bases). Germline V gene lookup returns CDR1 SGHNT and CDR2 YYREEE (reference sequence). V lost 0 bases and J 7 bases, leaving 10 bases between the germline ends. The CDR3 runs to 14 residues. The CDR3 sequence: CASSLGGQGGELFF. The DNA of the CDR3 is TGTGCCAGCAGCTTGGGCGGCCAGGGCGGGGAGCTGTTTTTT.

With regard to this clonotype: Given a much more abundant clone one base away, this may be a read error. The CDR3 spells CASSSQLAGEVYEQYF. CDR3 nucleotide sequence: TGTGCCAGCAGTAGCCAACTAGCGGGAGAAGTGTACGAGCAGTACTTC. This chain joins TRBV6-1 and TRBJ2-7; 11 positions match TRBD2. The germline gives CDR1 MNHNS, CDR2 SASEGT. The CDR3 runs to 16 residues. V shed 5 bases, J shed 4 bases, and the junction held 10 bases outside the gene matches.

The rearrangement joins TRBV10-3 to TRBJ2-7; TRBD2 might be the D (6 bases). The CDR3 has 14 residues. Looked up from germline, CDR1 is ENHRY and CDR2 is SYGVKD. The CDR3 loop reads CDTQAGLPSSEQYF. CDR3 DNA: TGTGACACCCAGGCCGGACTACCTTCGAGCGAGCAGTACTTC.

The chain links TRBV10-3 to TRBJ2-5, with D tentatively TRBD2 (5 bases). There are 17 residues in the CDR3. CDR1 is ENHRY, CDR2 SYGVKD, per germline. V lost 0 bases and J lost 2, with 16 bases in between. DNA of the CDR3: TGTGCCATCAGTGAGTCGATTGGCGGGTTGATTCAAGAGACCCAGTACTTC. Encoded protein: CAISESIGGLIQETQYF.

Note on this clonotype: Just one base apart from a much larger clone, this may be a read error. The CDR3 DNA sequence: TGTGCCAGCAGTTCGGTCACAGGGGGAGTGGGCGAGCAGTACTTC. It codes for CASSSVTGGVGEQYF. The chain joins TRBV12-3 or TRBV12-4 to TRBJ2-7; 8 positions match TRBD1. The CDR3 consists of 15 residues. Trimming took 4 bases from V and 6 from J; bases not matched to a gene: 11.

This chain connects TRBV11-2 to TRBJ2-2; no firm D call. Germline values: CDR1 SGHAT, CDR2 FQNNGV. There are 17 residues in the CDR3. The V end was cut by 4 bases, the J end by 1 base, with 16 bases between. The CDR3 sequence is CASSSYKTPRNTGELFF. The CDR3 coding sequence is TGTGCCAGCAGCTCCTATAAGACACCCAGGAACACCGGGGAGCTGTTTTTT. The full variable domain, completed using reference TRBV11-2 and TRBJ2-2, is EAGVAQSPRYKIIEKRQSVAFWCNPISGHATLYWYQQILGQGPKLLIQFQNNGVVDDSQLPKDRFSAERLKGVDSTLKIQPAKLEDSAVYLCASSSYKTPRNTGELFFGEGSRLTVL.